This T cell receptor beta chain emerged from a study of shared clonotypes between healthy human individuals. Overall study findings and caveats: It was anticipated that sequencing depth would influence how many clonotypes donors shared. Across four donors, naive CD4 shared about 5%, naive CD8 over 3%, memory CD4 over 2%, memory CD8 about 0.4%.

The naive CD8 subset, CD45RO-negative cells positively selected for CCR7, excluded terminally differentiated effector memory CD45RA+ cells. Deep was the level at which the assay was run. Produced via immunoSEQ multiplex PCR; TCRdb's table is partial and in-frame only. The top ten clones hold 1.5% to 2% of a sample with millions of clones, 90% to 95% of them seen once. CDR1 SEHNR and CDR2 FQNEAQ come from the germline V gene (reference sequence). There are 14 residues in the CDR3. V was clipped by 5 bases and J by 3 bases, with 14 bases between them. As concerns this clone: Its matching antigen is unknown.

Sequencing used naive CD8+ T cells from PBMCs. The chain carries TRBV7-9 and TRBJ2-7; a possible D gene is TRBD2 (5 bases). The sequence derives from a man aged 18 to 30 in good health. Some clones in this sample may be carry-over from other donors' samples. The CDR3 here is CASSPISRGYEQYF. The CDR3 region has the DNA TGTGCCAGCAGCCCCATATCTCGGGGCTACGAGCAGTACTTC.